This T cell receptor (beta chain) was profiled in a study of blood T cells in healthy people across ages. Remarks on this clonotype: Its target is not known.

Primed by a sample-barcoded 5' primer and a J-beta primer mix, a second PCR proceeded for 7 to 11 cycles. TCRdb re-called the 5' RACE reads with MiXCR, one entry per CDR3 protein. The data show about a million distinct CDR3 sequences, approximately 50% seen once. Per sample, no less than 5.5 micrograms of total RNA were extracted. Study observations and caveats: PBMCs went unsorted, and a conclusive naive versus antigen-experienced comparison was therefore prevented.

The receptor's source is an older woman in good health. Specimen: blood.

The CDR3 protein is CSARVGQGSEKLFF. CDR3 in DNA: TGCAGTGCTAGAGTGGGACAGGGCTCTGAAAAACTGTTTTTT. The rearrangement joins TRBV20-1 to TRBJ1-4; 9 positions agree with TRBD1. Trimming cost V 1 base and J 7 bases; bases outside gene matches: 4. CDR3 length: 14 residues. Germline V gives CDR1 DFQATT, CDR2 SNEGSKA (reference sequence).